The rows below give T cell receptor beta chains drawn from one sample of a study of siplizumab effects on memory and regulatory T cells. The method was immunoSEQ multiplex PCR; TCRdb's version includes in-frame clones alone and lacks a portion of them. The sample holds about 100,000 clones, roughly 94% seen once. The sequencing input was Tregs sorted from blood. The source of these receptors is a human donor in good health. Each CDR3 is given with its conserved first and last residue. D genes are given only for firm matches. Not every row has a clone size; where given, it reads once, few, many or a size class.

cdr3_length: 15; d_call: NA; clone_size: NA; v_call: TRBV7-3; j_call: TRBJ1-1; cdr3_aa: CASSSQPALNTEAFF; cdr3_nt: TGTGCCAGCAGCTCCCAACCTGCCTTGAACACTGAAGCTTTCTTT
cdr3_length: 13; d_call: TRBD1; clone_size: NA; v_call: TRBV27; j_call: TRBJ1-2; cdr3_aa: CASSPDRVRGYTF; cdr3_nt: TGTGCCAGCAGTCCGGACAGGGTGAGAGGCTACACCTTC
cdr3_length: 14; d_call: TRBD2; clone_size: NA; v_call: TRBV5-1; j_call: TRBJ2-7; cdr3_aa: CASSFGTTSYEQYF; cdr3_nt: TGCGCCAGCAGCTTCGGGACTACTTCCTACGAGCAGTACTTC
cdr3_length: 13; d_call: NA; clone_size: NA; v_call: TRBV7-8; j_call: TRBJ2-7; cdr3_aa: CASSSSGVYEQYF; cdr3_nt: TGTGCCAGCAGCTCATCAGGGGTCTACGAGCAGTACTTC
cdr3_length: 15; d_call: NA; clone_size: once; v_call: TRBV27; j_call: TRBJ2-5; cdr3_aa: CASSLRRQKRETQYF; cdr3_nt: TGTGCCAGCAGTTTACGTAGGCAGAAGAGGGAGACCCAGTACTTC
cdr3_length: 13; d_call: NA; clone_size: NA; v_call: TRBV18; j_call: TRBJ1-1; cdr3_aa: CASSPQRNTEAFF; cdr3_nt: TGTGCCAGCTCACCTCAGAGGAACACTGAAGCTTTCTTT
cdr3_length: 13; d_call: NA; clone_size: once; v_call: TRBV5-1; j_call: TRBJ2-2; cdr3_aa: CASRASNTGELFF; cdr3_nt: TGCGCCAGCAGGGCCTCCAACACCGGGGAGCTGTTTTTT
cdr3_length: 17; d_call: TRBD2; clone_size: NA; v_call: TRBV19; j_call: TRBJ2-3; cdr3_aa: CASSLDGTSPSTDTQYF; cdr3_nt: TGTGCCAGTAGTCTTGACGGGACTAGCCCGAGCACAGATACGCAGTATTTT
cdr3_length: 14; d_call: TRBD1; clone_size: NA; v_call: TRBV19; j_call: TRBJ2-2; cdr3_aa: CASKDRVGSGELFF; cdr3_nt: TGTGCCAGTAAGGACAGGGTCGGTTCCGGGGAGCTGTTTTTT
cdr3_length: 18; d_call: TRBD2; clone_size: NA; v_call: TRBV11-2; j_call: TRBJ2-7; cdr3_aa: CASSRLTSGAGASWEQYF; cdr3_nt: TGTGCCAGCTCCCGATTGACTAGCGGGGCCGGTGCTTCCTGGGAGCAGTACTTC
cdr3_length: 15; d_call: NA; clone_size: NA; v_call: TRBV9; j_call: TRBJ1-1; cdr3_aa: CASSGGSWSGTEAFF; cdr3_nt: TGTGCCAGCAGCGGGGGTAGTTGGTCCGGAACTGAAGCTTTCTTT
cdr3_length: 17; d_call: TRBD2; clone_size: NA; v_call: TRBV4-1; j_call: TRBJ2-3; cdr3_aa: CASSQAQTSGSTDTQYF; cdr3_nt: TGCGCCAGCAGCCAAGCCCAGACTAGCGGAAGCACAGATACGCAGTATTTT
cdr3_length: 16; d_call: NA; clone_size: few; v_call: TRBV19; j_call: TRBJ1-5; cdr3_aa: CASSPSGNRRNQPQHF; cdr3_nt: TGTGCCAGTAGTCCTTCGGGTAATAGGCGGAATCAGCCCCAGCATTTT
cdr3_length: 16; d_call: TRBD1; clone_size: NA; v_call: TRBV13; j_call: TRBJ1-5; cdr3_aa: CASSLKGQGEGQPQHF; cdr3_nt: TGTGCCAGCAGCTTGAAAGGACAGGGGGAAGGTCAGCCCCAGCATTTT
cdr3_length: 14; d_call: TRBD1; clone_size: NA; v_call: TRBV5-1; j_call: TRBJ1-1; cdr3_aa: CASSLATGLTEAFF; cdr3_nt: TGCGCCAGCAGCTTGGCGACAGGGTTAACTGAAGCTTTCTTT
cdr3_length: 11; d_call: NA; clone_size: NA; v_call: TRBV20-1; j_call: TRBJ1-2; cdr3_aa: CSASSGAGYTF; cdr3_nt: TGCAGTGCTAGTTCGGGGGCTGGCTACACCTTC
cdr3_length: 12; d_call: NA; clone_size: NA; v_call: TRBV5-1; j_call: TRBJ2-2; cdr3_aa: CASGSKTGELFF; cdr3_nt: TGCGCCAGCGGATCTAAGACCGGGGAGCTGTTTTTT
cdr3_length: 14; d_call: NA; clone_size: NA; v_call: TRBV7-3; j_call: TRBJ2-1; cdr3_aa: CASSLTGLHNEQFF; cdr3_nt: TGTGCCAGCAGCTTAACCGGGCTTCACAATGAGCAGTTCTTC
cdr3_length: 15; d_call: NA; clone_size: NA; v_call: TRBV2; j_call: TRBJ1-1; cdr3_aa: CAREGNSRFRAEAFF; cdr3_nt: TGTGCCAGAGAGGGGAATTCTCGGTTTCGCGCTGAAGCTTTCTTT
cdr3_length: 15; d_call: NA; clone_size: NA; v_call: TRBV18; j_call: TRBJ2-2; cdr3_aa: CASSPYPAVAGELFF; cdr3_nt: TGTGCCAGCTCACCATATCCGGCTGTGGCCGGGGAGCTGTTTTTT
cdr3_length: 14; d_call: NA; clone_size: NA; v_call: TRBV9; j_call: TRBJ1-3; cdr3_aa: CASSVEASGNTIYF; cdr3_nt: TGTGCCAGCAGCGTAGAGGCCTCTGGAAACACCATATATTTT
cdr3_length: 15; d_call: NA; clone_size: NA; v_call: TRBV28; j_call: TRBJ2-7; cdr3_aa: CASSALRILTYEQYF; cdr3_nt: TGTGCCAGCAGCGCCTTAAGAATCCTCACCTACGAGCAGTACTTC
cdr3_length: 16; d_call: NA; clone_size: NA; v_call: TRBV28; j_call: TRBJ2-6; cdr3_aa: CASSLDRYSGANVLTF; cdr3_nt: TGTGCCAGCAGTTTGGACAGATACTCTGGGGCCAACGTCCTGACTTTC
cdr3_length: 19; d_call: NA; clone_size: NA; v_call: TRBV7-8; j_call: TRBJ1-5; cdr3_aa: CASSLGRRPDSPIGQPQHF; cdr3_nt: TGTGCCAGCAGCTTAGGGCGCCGTCCGGACTCCCCCATTGGACAGCCCCAGCATTTT
cdr3_length: 15; d_call: NA; clone_size: NA; v_call: TRBV29-1; j_call: TRBJ2-1; cdr3_aa: CSVDLARGDYNEQFF; cdr3_nt: TGCAGCGTTGATCTGGCCAGGGGCGACTACAATGAGCAGTTCTTC
cdr3_length: 14; d_call: NA; clone_size: NA; v_call: TRBV14; j_call: TRBJ2-2; cdr3_aa: CASSQRTVTGELFF; cdr3_nt: TGTGCCAGCAGCCAAAGGACGGTCACCGGGGAGCTGTTTTTT